This TCR beta chain was recorded in a study of Tregs in tolerant kidney transplant recipients. Between the trimmed V and J ends, which lost 1 base and 0 bases, there was a span of 7 bases. This CDR3 spans 15 amino acids. The V gene's germline CDR1 is SGHTA and CDR2 FQGNSA. Data came from immunoSEQ multiplex PCR; TCRdb stores just in-frame clones and leaves some out. The table lists about 72,000 clones, roughly 89% of them singletons, with over 9.5% in the top ten. J is TRBJ1-3 and V is TRBV7-2; unclear D gene. This receptor was taken from a human donor who received a combined kidney and bone marrow transplant. The source material was CD8+ T cells from blood, sampled before the transplant. The CDR3, as DNA: TGTGCCAGCAGCTTAGGGCGGAGCTCTGGAAACACCATATATTTT. Its protein is CASSLGRSSGNTIYF.